This T cell receptor beta chain is drawn from a study of control samples from healthy donors and cancer patients. Assay: immunoSEQ multiplex PCR; the TCRdb copy retains only in-frame clones and omits some. This sample carries under 65,000 clones, about 91% of them seen once, and the ten largest clones take around 1%. This CDR3 region has 18 residues. The sample taken for sequencing was PBMCs. J is TRBJ2-2 and V is TRBV12-2; the D segment call TRBD2 is taken from the table without a DNA check. TRBV12-2 is assigned pseudogene status. The receptor comes from a man aged 25 to 40 with colorectal cancer. Here the CDR3 reads CASRLDLAGGLNTGELFF. Written as DNA, the CDR3 is TGTGCAAGTCGCTTAGACCTAGCGGGGGGGTTAAACACCGGGGAGCTGTTTTTT.